These 17 T cell receptor beta chains originate from one sample sequenced in a study of blood T cell repertoires in COVID-19. Method: immunoSEQ multiplex PCR; TCRdb's copy keeps in-frame clones and lacks some. The data contain 65,000 to 90,000 clones, 89% of them seen just once; the ten biggest clones take up 8.9%. The specimen was peripheral blood. The source is a man older than 75 with acute or convalescent COVID-19.

V usage is TRBV19 and J usage is TRBJ2-5; TRBD1 is a possible D gene (6 bases). Germline loops: CDR1 LNHDA, CDR2 SQIVND (reference sequence). The CDR3 covers 13 residues. Deletions cut 4 bases from V and 4 bases from J, with 10 bases between. CDR3 loop: CASSTPGAETQYF. The CDR3 nucleotides are TGTGCCAGTAGTACGCCAGGGGCAGAGACCCAGTACTTC. The complete variable domain, with remaining parts taken from reference TRBV19 and TRBJ2-5, reads DGGITQSPKYLFRKEGQNVTLSCEQNLNHDAMYWYRQDPGQGLRLIYYSQIVNDFQKGDIAEGYSVSREKKESFPLTVTSAQKNPTAFYLCASSTPGAETQYFGPGTRLLVL.

The V and J genes are TRBV2 and TRBJ1-5; D is unresolved. Trimming shortened V by 4 bases and J by 3 bases, and 7 bases separated the two germline ends. The CDR3 sequence is 13 residues long. Germline V gene sequence: CDR1 SNHLY, CDR2 FYNNEI. DNA for the CDR3: TGTGCCAGCAGTGCGGGTTTCAATCAGCCCCAGCATTTT. It translates to CASSAGFNQPQHF.

The rearrangement links TRBV19 to TRBJ1-6, with a tentative D call TRBD1 (5 bases). CDR3 length: 14 residues. Per germline, CDR1 LNHDA and CDR2 SQIVND (reference sequence). V gave up 3 bases and J gave up 10 bases, with 13 bases separating them. In DNA, the CDR3 is TGTGCCAGTAGTATGATGCAGGGAGGATCACCCCTCCACTTT. It specifies CASSMMQGGSPLHF.

The chain is built from TRBV6-6 and TRBJ2-2, with 9 bases fitting TRBD2. The germline V gene encodes CDR1 MNHNY and CDR2 SVGAGI (reference sequence). The CDR3 spans 17 residues. The junction had 7 bases not matched to a gene; V was cut back by 5 bases and J by 0 bases. The CDR3 protein is CASSPTPSGANTGELFF. In DNA form, the CDR3 reads TGTGCCAGCAGTCCCACACCTAGCGGGGCGAACACCGGGGAGCTGTTTTTT.

The chain carries TRBV5-1 and TRBJ1-5; D not resolved. Trimming took 1 base from V and 4 from J, leaving 6 bases between them. This CDR3 region has 13 residues. CDR1 SGHRS and CDR2 YFSETQ come from the germline V gene. This CDR3 reads CASSLFANQPQHF. CDR3 coding DNA: TGCGCCAGCAGCTTGTTCGCGAATCAGCCCCAGCATTTT.

This chain uses TRBV6-5 with TRBJ1-1, with a possible D match to TRBD1 (6 bases). CDR1 is MNHEY, CDR2 SVGAGI, per germline. CDR3 length equals 15 residues. V lost 0 bases and J 5 bases, leaving 13 bases between the germline ends. CDR3: CASSYSKGVGTEAFF. The CDR3 DNA sequence: TGTGCCAGCAGTTACTCAAAGGGGGTGGGGACTGAAGCTTTCTTT.

The CDR3 bases are TGTGCCTGGAGTGTATTCCGGACAGGGGTGAACACTGAAGCTTTCTTT. This gives the protein CAWSVFRTGVNTEAFF. The V gene is TRBV30, the J gene TRBJ1-1; 9 nucleotides line up with TRBD1. The J segment lost 0 bases and the V segment lost 0 bases, leaving 5 bases of the junction unmatched. Germline assignment: CDR1 GTSNPN and CDR2 SVGIG (reference sequence). The CDR3 consists of 16 residues.

The genes are TRBV11-3 and TRBJ1-1, with D perhaps matching TRBD1 (5 bases). V was cut by 5 bases and J by 4 bases, with 11 bases left in between. This CDR3 is built from 13 residues. CDR1 is SGHNT and CDR2 is YENEEA in the germline V gene. The CDR3 protein is CASSPSQGTEAFF. Here the CDR3 DNA reads TGTGCCAGCAGCCCGTCGCAGGGCACTGAAGCTTTCTTT.

This clone was counted a single time. The chain has TRBV5-1 and TRBJ2-1; the match to TRBD2 covers 9 bases. From germline, CDR1 is SGHRS and CDR2 YFSETQ. The J segment lost 6 bases and the V segment lost 0 bases, leaving 1 base of the junction unmatched. This CDR3 is 14 amino acids long. CDR3 sequence (DNA): TGCGCCAGCAGCTTGGTTAGCGGGGGCAATGAGCAGTTCTTC. It is translated as CASSLVSGGNEQFF. The full variable domain, in which reference TRBV5-1 and TRBJ2-1 provide the parts outside the CDR3, is KAGVTQTPRYLIKTRGQQVTLSCSPISGHRSVSWYQQTPGQGLQFLFEYFSETQRNKGNFPGRFSGRQFSNSRSEMNVSTLELGDSALYLCASSLVSGGNEQFFGPGTRLTVL.

The genes are TRBV7-6 and TRBJ1-5; 10 bases line up with TRBD1. Germline V CDR1 and CDR2: SGHVS, FNYEAQ. V lost 1 base and J lost 4; bases outside the gene matches: 1. There are 15 residues in the CDR3. CDR3 region: CASSLGTGGNQPQHF. The CDR3 DNA is TGTGCCAGCAGCTTAGGGACAGGGGGAAATCAGCCCCAGCATTTT. Complete variable domain (other parts from reference TRBV7-6 and TRBJ1-5): GAGVSQSPRYKVTKRGQDVALRCDPISGHVSLYWYRQALGQGPEFLTYFNYEAQQDKSGLPNDRFSAERPEGSISTLTIQRTEQRDSAMYRCASSLGTGGNQPQHFGDGTRLSIL.

The chain employs TRBV30 and TRBJ1-2; D remains ambiguous. This CDR3 region has 13 residues. Trimming took 0 bases from V and 6 from J, leaving 11 bases between them. Germline V lookup: CDR1 GTSNPN, CDR2 SVGIG (reference sequence). The CDR3 spells CAWSVQTTNGYTF. CDR3 DNA: TGTGCCTGGAGTGTACAGACTACAAATGGCTACACCTTC. The full variable domain, with the rest looked up from reference TRBV30 and TRBJ1-2, is SQTIHQWPATLVQPVGSPLSLECTVEGTSNPNLYWYRQAAGRGLQLLFYSVGIGQISSEVPQNLSASRPQDRQFILSSKKLLLSDSGFYLCAWSVQTTNGYTFGSGTRLTVV.

The chain joins TRBV10-3 to TRBJ2-6, with a weak D call TRBD2 (5 bases). This CDR3 has 15 amino acids. The V and J ends lost 4 bases and 4 bases respectively, with 11 bases between them. Germline V gives CDR1 ENHRY, CDR2 SYGVKD. DNA for the CDR3: TGTGCCATCAGTGTCGGGGTATCAGGGGCCAACGTCCTGACTTTC. Encoded protein: CAISVGVSGANVLTF.

The chain is built from TRBV6-5 and TRBJ2-3, with D perhaps matching TRBD1 (6 bases). The length of the CDR3 is 14 residues. Germline values: CDR1 MNHEY, CDR2 SVGAGI. Trimming stripped 7 bases from V and 0 bases from J, with 11 bases between. The CDR3 is CASMRTVSTDTQYF. DNA for the CDR3: TGTGCCAGCATGAGGACAGTAAGCACAGATACGCAGTATTTT.

The chain recombines TRBV6-1 with TRBJ1-5, with 8 bases that match TRBD1. Germline assignment: CDR1 MNHNS and CDR2 SASEGT. CDR3 size: 15 residues. V trimming: 2 bases; J trimming: 5 bases; junction bases outside the gene matches: 5. The CDR3 DNA reads as TGTGCCAGCAGTGAAACCATGGGACAGGATCAGCCCCAGCATTTT. Translating it yields CASSETMGQDQPQHF.

The J gene is TRBJ2-1, the V gene TRBV7-3, with 11 positions matching TRBD1. CDR3 length: 14 residues. V was clipped by 5 bases and J by 5 bases; unmatched bases: 2. CDR1 is SGHTA and CDR2 is FQGTGA in the germline V gene. The CDR3: CASSRDRGDNEQFF. The CDR3 nucleotides read TGTGCCAGCAGCCGGGACAGGGGGGACAATGAGCAGTTCTTC. The full variable domain, rest sourced from reference TRBV7-3 and TRBJ2-1, is GAGVSQTPSNKVTEKGKYVELRCDPISGHTALYWYRQSLGQGPEFLIYFQGTGAADDSGLPNDRFFAVRPEGSVSTLKIQRTERGDSAVYLCASSRDRGDNEQFFGPGTRLTVL.

The chain recombines TRBV4-1 with TRBJ2-3, with D hard to call. The CDR3 totals 13 residues. Per the germline V gene, CDR1 is MGHRA and CDR2 is YSYEKL. Trimming cost V 2 bases and J 6 bases, with 9 bases left between them. DNA for the CDR3: TGCGCCAGCAGCCAATCTACAGACGATACGCAGTATTTT. The encoded protein is CASSQSTDDTQYF.

The chain carries TRBV18 and TRBJ2-3, with D maybe TRBD2 (7 bases). The germline V and J ends were trimmed by 4 bases and 0 bases, with 14 bases remaining between them. The germline gives CDR1 KGHSH, CDR2 LQKENI. The CDR3 runs 16 residues. The CDR3: CASSLLRGGSTDTQYF. The CDR3 DNA reads TGTGCCAGCTCACTCCTGAGGGGGGGAAGCACAGATACGCAGTATTTT.